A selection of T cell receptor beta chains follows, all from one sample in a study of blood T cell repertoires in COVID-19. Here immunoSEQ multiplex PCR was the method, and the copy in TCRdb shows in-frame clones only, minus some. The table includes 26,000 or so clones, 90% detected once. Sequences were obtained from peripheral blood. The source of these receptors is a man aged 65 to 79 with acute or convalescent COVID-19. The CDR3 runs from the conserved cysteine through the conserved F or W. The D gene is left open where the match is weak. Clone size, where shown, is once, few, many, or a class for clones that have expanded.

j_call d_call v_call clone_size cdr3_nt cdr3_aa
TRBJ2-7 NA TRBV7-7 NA TGTGCTAGCAGCTTAGACGTGAGGGACGAGCAGTACTTC CASSLDVRDEQYF
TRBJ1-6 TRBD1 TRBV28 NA TGTGCCAGCAGCACGTCTGGGGACAGGGCCTATTCACCCCTCCACTTT CASSTSGDRAYSPLHF
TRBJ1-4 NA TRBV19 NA TGTGCCAGTAGTACCCGGACAGTTGAAAAACTGTTTTTT CASSTRTVEKLFF
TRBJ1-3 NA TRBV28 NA TGTGCCAGCAGTAGGCCGGGGGAAGGCACCATATATTTT CASSRPGEGTIYF
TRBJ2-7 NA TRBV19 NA TGTGCCAGTAGTATTGGCCGCAGCTACGAGCAGTACTTC CASSIGRSYEQYF
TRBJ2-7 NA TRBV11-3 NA TGTGCCAGCAGCTCAGGGCAGGGGACGGAGCAGTACTTC CASSSGQGTEQYF
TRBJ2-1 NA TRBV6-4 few TGTGCCAGCAGTGAGACAGGGGGGACTAGCAATGAGCAGTTCTTC CASSETGGTSNEQFF
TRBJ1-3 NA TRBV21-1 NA TGTGCCAGCAGACCCGGAAAGGAGACAGGGTTCACTCCCTTTGACTCTGGAAACACCATATATTTT CASRPGKETGFTPFDSGNTIYF
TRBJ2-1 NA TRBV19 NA TGTGCCAGTAGGACATCGTACAATGAGCAGTTCTTC CASRTSYNEQFF
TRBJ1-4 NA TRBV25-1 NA TGTGCCAGCAGTGGTGTGAGGGTTGGAACTAATGAAAAACTGTTTTTT CASSGVRVGTNEKLFF
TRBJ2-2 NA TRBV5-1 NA TGCGCCAGCAGCTTGGGACAGCGGGAGCTGTTTTTT CASSLGQRELFF
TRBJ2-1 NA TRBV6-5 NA TGTGCCAGCAGTTACCGCAGGGATTTAAATGAGCAGTTCTTC CASSYRRDLNEQFF
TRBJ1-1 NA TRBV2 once TGTGCCAGCAGTATACAGGAGAACACTGAAGCTTTCTTT CASSIQENTEAFF
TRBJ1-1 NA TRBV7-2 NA TGTGCCAGCAGCTTAGAGAGGGTTGAGACTGAAGCTTTCTTT CASSLERVETEAFF
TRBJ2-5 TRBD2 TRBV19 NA TGTGCCAGTAGTTCGACTAGCGGGGGGCCCCGCGGGACCCAGTACTTC CASSSTSGGPRGTQYF
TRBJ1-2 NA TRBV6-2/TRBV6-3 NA TGTGCCAGCAGTTACGCGGAGCGGTATGGCTACACCTTC CASSYAERYGYTF
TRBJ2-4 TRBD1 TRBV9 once TGTGCCAGCAGCGTAGAACCCGTCACAGGGGGCATTCAGTACTTC CASSVEPVTGGIQYF
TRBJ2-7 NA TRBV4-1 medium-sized TGCGCCAGCAGCCAGGCCGGGATTACAACCTACGAGCAGTACTTC CASSQAGITTYEQYF
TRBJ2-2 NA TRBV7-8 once TGTGCCAGCAGCTTCGGGACTTTGAACACCGGGGAGCTGTTTTTT CASSFGTLNTGELFF
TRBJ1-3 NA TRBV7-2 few TGTGCCAGCAGCCCAGACAGCCCTGGAAACACCATATATTTT CASSPDSPGNTIYF
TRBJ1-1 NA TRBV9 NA TGTGCCAGCAGCGTGGACACTTACACTGAAGCTTTCTTT CASSVDTYTEAFF
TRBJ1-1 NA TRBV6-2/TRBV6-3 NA TGTGCCAGCAGTTACTCGAGAGGAGTGAACACTGAAGCTTTCTTT CASSYSRGVNTEAFF
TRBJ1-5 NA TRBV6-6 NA TGTGCCAGCAGTCCCCGGGGGGCGGTAGAAAATCAGCCCCAGCATTTT CASSPRGAVENQPQHF
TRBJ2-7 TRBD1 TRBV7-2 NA TGTGCCAGCAGTAAGGACCGGGACAGAGCCTACGAGCAGTACTTC CASSKDRDRAYEQYF
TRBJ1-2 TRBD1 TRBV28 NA TGTGCCAGCAGTTTAGGCGAAGGATCAACCCCAGGGGGCTGGGACTATGGCTACACCTTC CASSLGEGSTPGGWDYGYTF
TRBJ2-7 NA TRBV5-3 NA TGTGCCAGAAGCTGCAACCGGGTCCGACCGAGGGAGCAGTACTTC CARSCNRVRPREQYF
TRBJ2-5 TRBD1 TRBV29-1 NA TGCAGCGTTGAAGGGACAGGGGAGAGGGAGACCCAGTACTTC CSVEGTGERETQYF
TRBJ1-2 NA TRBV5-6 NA TGTGCCAGCAGCGCAGGACTAAACTATGGCTACACCTTC CASSAGLNYGYTF
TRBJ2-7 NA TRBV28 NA TGTGCCACCACCACAGTTTACGAGCAGTACTTC CATTTVYEQYF
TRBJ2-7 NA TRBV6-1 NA TGTGCCAGCAGTGATAACTACGAGCAGTACTTC CASSDNYEQYF
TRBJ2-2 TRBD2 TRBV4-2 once TGTGCCAGCAGCCAAGAACCGGGACTAGAATGGGACACCGGGGAGCTGTTTTTT CASSQEPGLEWDTGELFF
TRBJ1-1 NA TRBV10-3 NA TGTGCCACACGTACAGAGCTACAGGAAGCTTTCTTT CATRTELQEAFF
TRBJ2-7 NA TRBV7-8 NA TGTGCCAGCAGCTTAGGAGTAGTAACCTACGAGCAGTACTTC CASSLGVVTYEQYF
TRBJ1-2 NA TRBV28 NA TGTGCCAGCAGTGAACAGGGAATCGCTGGCTACACCTTC CASSEQGIAGYTF
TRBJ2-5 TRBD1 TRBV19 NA TGTGCCAGTAGTACGGACAGGGAAGAGACCCAGTACTTC CASSTDREETQYF
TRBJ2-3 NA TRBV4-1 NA TGCGCCAGCAGCCAAGGGCTTTACGGCACAGATACGCAGTATTTT CASSQGLYGTDTQYF
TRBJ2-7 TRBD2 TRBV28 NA TGTGCCAGCAGTTTCCTTTACCCGGGACTAGCGGGAGATTACGAGCAGTACTTC CASSFLYPGLAGDYEQYF
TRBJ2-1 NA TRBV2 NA TGTGCCAGCTCCCGGAGGGAGGCCAATGAGCAGTTCTTC CASSRREANEQFF
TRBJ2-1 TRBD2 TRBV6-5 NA TGTGCCAGCAGGACTAGCGGGAGCTACAATGAGCAGTTCTTC CASRTSGSYNEQFF
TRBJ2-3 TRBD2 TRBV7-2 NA TGTGCCAGCAGCTTAGGACTAGCGGGAGGGCCCAGAGATACGCAGTATTTT CASSLGLAGGPRDTQYF
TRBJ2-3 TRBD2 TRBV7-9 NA TGTGCCAGCATCCAAGCGCTCGCGGGAGGGGCAGATACGCAGTATTTT CASIQALAGGADTQYF
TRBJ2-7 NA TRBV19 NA TGTGCCAGTAGTATAGTGGGCAAACCCTACGAGCAGTACTTC CASSIVGKPYEQYF
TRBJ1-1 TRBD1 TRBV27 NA TGTGCCAGCACGTCGGGACAGGGGGATGAAGCTTTCTTT CASTSGQGDEAFF
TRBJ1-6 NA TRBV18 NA TGTGCCAGCTCTTCAGACACGTATAATTCACCCCTCCACTTT CASSSDTYNSPLHF
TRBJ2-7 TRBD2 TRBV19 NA TGTGCCAGTTCCTTAGCGGGAGCGCCTGGCGAGCAGTACTTC CASSLAGAPGEQYF
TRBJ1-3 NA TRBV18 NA TGTGCCAGCTCACCGACAGACTCTGGAAACACCATATATTTT CASSPTDSGNTIYF
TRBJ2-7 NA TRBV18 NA TGTGCCAGCTCACCGCAGCAGGGAAGGGAGCAGTACTTC CASSPQQGREQYF
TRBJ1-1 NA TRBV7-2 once TGTGCCAGCAGCTTAGGCCGACAGATGAACACTGAAGCTTTCTTT CASSLGRQMNTEAFF
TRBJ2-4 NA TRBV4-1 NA TGCGCCAGCAGCCAAGATCGAGGGATAGCCAAAAACATTCAGTACTTC CASSQDRGIAKNIQYF
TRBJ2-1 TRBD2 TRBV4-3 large TGCGCCAGCAGCCAAGGAGTCGGGACTAGCGGACTTACCCCGAGGAATGAGCAGTTCTTC CASSQGVGTSGLTPRNEQFF
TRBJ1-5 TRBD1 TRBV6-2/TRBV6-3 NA TGTGCCAGCAGTTACCCGGGACAGGGACCGCTGTATAGCAATCAGCCCCAGCATTTT CASSYPGQGPLYSNQPQHF
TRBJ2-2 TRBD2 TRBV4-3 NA TGCGCCAGCAGCCAAGAAATGGCTAGCGGGCCTATAGGTACCGGGGAGCTGTTTTTT CASSQEMASGPIGTGELFF
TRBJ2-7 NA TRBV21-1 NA TGTGCCAGCGGGACGCTTTCCGGGACTAGGGGCGAGCAGTACTTC CASGTLSGTRGEQYF
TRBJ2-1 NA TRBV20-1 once TGCAGTGCTAGTCGGGACTCCAATGAGCAGTTCTTC CSASRDSNEQFF